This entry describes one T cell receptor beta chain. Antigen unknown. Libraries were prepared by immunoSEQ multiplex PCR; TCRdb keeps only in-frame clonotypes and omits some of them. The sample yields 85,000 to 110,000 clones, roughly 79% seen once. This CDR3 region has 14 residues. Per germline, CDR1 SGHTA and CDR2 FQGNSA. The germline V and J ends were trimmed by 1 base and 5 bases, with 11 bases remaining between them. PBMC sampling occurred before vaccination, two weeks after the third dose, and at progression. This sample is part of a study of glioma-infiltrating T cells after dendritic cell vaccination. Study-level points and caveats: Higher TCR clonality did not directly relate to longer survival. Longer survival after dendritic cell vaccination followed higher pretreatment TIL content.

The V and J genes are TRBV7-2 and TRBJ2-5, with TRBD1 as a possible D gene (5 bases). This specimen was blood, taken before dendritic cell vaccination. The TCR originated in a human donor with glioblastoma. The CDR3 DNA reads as TGTGCCAGCAGCTTAGTGCCAGGGTGGGAGACCCAGTACTTC. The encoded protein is CASSLVPGWETQYF.